Presented here are 5 T cell receptor beta chains from one specimen sequenced in a study of blood T cells in healthy people across ages. Next came a second PCR, run for about 7 to 11 cycles, which used a sample-barcoded 5' primer along with a J-beta primer mix. TCRdb itself ran the 5' RACE reads through MiXCR, one entry per CDR3 protein. The table has roughly 640,000 distinct CDR3 sequences, roughly 31% seen once. The sequencing input was blood. The receptor source for this set is a woman at least 80 years old in good health.

This clonotype was found once. The chain links TRBV20-1 to TRBJ1-2; TRBD1 agrees at 7 bases. This CDR3 is built from 14 residues. The germline CDR1 and CDR2 sequences are DFQATT and SNEGSKA (reference sequence). With 4 bases clipped from V and 4 bases from J, the junction kept 9 bases outside the gene matches. CDR3 in amino acids: CSANNRGECYGYTF. The CDR3 nucleotides read TGCAGTGCTAATAACAGGGGAGAGTGCTATGGCTACACCTTC.

This sequence joins TRBV7-9 and TRBJ1-2; TRBD1 might be the D (5 bases). Germline CDR1 and CDR2: SEHNR and FQNEAQ (reference sequence). CDR3 size: 13 residues. The V end was cut by 5 bases, the J end by 8 bases, with 15 bases between. CDR3 sequence: CASSKGQGWGYTF. The DNA of the CDR3 is TGTGCCAGCAGCAAGGGGCAGGGCTGGGGCTACACCTTC.

In its sample, this clonotype was seen many times. The rearrangement links TRBV6-6 to TRBJ1-5; D gene uncertain. Between the trimmed V and J ends, which lost 7 bases and 7 bases, there was a span of 14 bases. Germline-derived CDR1 and CDR2 are MNHNY and SVGAGI (reference sequence). The CDR3 is 13 residues long. The CDR3 DNA reads as TGTGCCAGCACGAAGAGTACTCCCCAGCCCCAGCATTTT. Amino acid sequence: CASTKSTPQPQHF.

Ten or more counts support this clonotype. This chain uses TRBV7-9 with TRBJ1-1, with a tentative D call TRBD1 (5 bases). The CDR3 loop spans 13 amino acids. The germline V gene encodes CDR1 SEHNR and CDR2 FQNEAQ (reference sequence). V was cut by 1 base and J by 5 bases, with 8 bases left in between. CDR3 amino acids: CASSLGQSTEAFF. The CDR3, as DNA: TGTGCCAGCAGCTTAGGACAGAGTACTGAAGCTTTCTTT.

This clonotype was seen only a few times. Being one base from a much bigger clone, this may be a read error. The chain has TRBV20-1 and TRBJ2-1, with TRBD1 identical over 7 bases. The DNA end favors TRBJ2-7, so the J call may be wrong. CDR1 and CDR2 from the germline V gene are DFQATT and SNEGSKA (reference sequence). CDR3 length equals 14 residues. The CDR3 spells CSAPRGSSYNEQYF. The CDR3 coding sequence is TGCAGTGCCCCCAGGGGGAGCTCCTACAATGAGCAGTACTTC.